This T cell receptor (beta chain) was captured by sequencing in a study of identifying expanded T cells in peripheral blood. Study-wide results and caveats: Over approximately two and four weeks, about 15 and 19 clones changed, versus around 1.2 between replicates.

Sequencing used immunoSEQ multiplex PCR; TCRdb keeps in-frame clones, though not all of them. The data show about 100,000 clones, over 70% seen once. CDR3 size: 12 residues. Looked up from germline, CDR1 is SGHNT and CDR2 is YYREEE (reference sequence). V lost 2 bases, J lost 4 bases, and 6 bases lay in between. Of note for this clone: What it binds is not known.

The V and J genes are TRBV5-4 and TRBJ1-1; the D gene is possibly TRBD1 (5 bases). The receptor's source is a person aged 18 to 70 in good health. The source material was blood. The CDR3 region is CASSFGATEAFF. CDR3 bases: TGTGCCAGCAGCTTTGGGGCCACTGAAGCTTTCTTT.